These 8 T cell receptor beta chains were all obtained from the same sample, sequenced in a study of blood T cell repertoires in COVID-19 (dated by TCRdb to 2018 to 2021). Libraries were built with the immunoSEQ multiplex PCR assay. Here the immuneACCESS table is served through TCRdb, limited to in-frame sequences with V and J called. Missing clones are a known gap in these copies; in checked studies unresolved V genes cover under half, and the rest lacks a known reason. Across this sample there are approximately 150,000 clones, with roughly 80% seen only once. Of the sample, 4.5% to 5.5% falls within the top ten clones. Sequenced input: peripheral blood. The receptors were gathered from a human donor in a cohort sampled during active COVID-19.

V gene TRBV12-3 or TRBV12-4 combines with J gene TRBJ2-7, with a possible D match to TRBD2 (5 bases). Between the trimmed V and J ends, which lost 5 bases and 7 bases, there was a span of 15 bases. The CDR3 covers 13 residues. The CDR3 spells CASSRNGIQEQYV. The CDR3 bases are TGTGCCAGCAGTCGAAACGGGATCCAAGAGCAGTACGTC.

The V call is TRBV7-9, the J call TRBJ2-5, with 10 positions matching TRBD2. Germline values: CDR1 SEHNR, CDR2 FQNEAQ (reference sequence). The CDR3 runs 15 residues. Unmatched junction bases numbered 9, after V lost 7 bases and J lost 4 bases. DNA of the CDR3: TGTGCCAGCATGGGCCCACTAGCGGGAACAGAGACCCAGTACTTC. Its protein is CASMGPLAGTETQYF.

The chain carries TRBV2 and TRBJ2-1, with 8 bases identical to TRBD2. Trimming at V came to 7 bases and at J to 2 bases, leaving 7 bases not matched to a gene. The CDR3 is 15 residues long. Germline assignment: CDR1 SNHLY and CDR2 FYNNEI. This CDR3 is CASKYSGIPYNEQFF. CDR3 DNA sequence: TGTGCCAGCAAGTATAGCGGGATACCCTACAATGAGCAGTTCTTC.

This clone was counted only a few times. The chain combines TRBV5-1 with TRBJ1-5; D might be TRBD1 (5 bases). V was trimmed by 3 bases and J by 8 bases, leaving 15 bases between them. Germline values: CDR1 SGHRS, CDR2 YFSETQ. This CDR3 has 14 amino acids. As DNA, the CDR3 is TGCGCCAGCAGCTGGGAGGGTTTGGGGGAGCCCCAGCATTTT. Its translation is CASSWEGLGEPQHF.

The table lists this clone with a few counts. V and J are TRBV5-5 and TRBJ2-7; a weak D match, TRBD1 (6 bases). V was pared by 4 bases and J by 1 base, with 12 bases between. The V gene's germline CDR1 is SGHKS and CDR2 YYEKEE (reference sequence). This CDR3 has 14 residues. This CDR3 reads CASSEDSHSYEQYF. CDR3 coding DNA: TGTGCCAGCAGCGAGGACAGTCATTCCTACGAGCAGTACTTC.

This clone has only a few counts. This rearrangement joins TRBV11-2 to TRBJ1-2, with a possible D match to TRBD1 (5 bases). The CDR3 covers 16 residues. Per germline, CDR1 SGHAT and CDR2 FQNNGV. V was pared by 0 bases and J by 4 bases, with 15 bases between. DNA for the CDR3: TGTGCCAGCAGCTTAGATGGCACAGGCGCTGTCTATGGCTACACCTTC. As protein: CASSLDGTGAVYGYTF.

This clone was seen once. This sequence joins TRBV11-2 and TRBJ2-1, with TRBD2 matching over 11 bases. From germline, CDR1 is SGHAT and CDR2 FQNNGV. The CDR3 runs to 19 residues. J was trimmed by 2 bases and V by 5 bases; bases with no gene match: 14. The CDR3 loop reads CASSAEMVAGGPTYNEQFF. CDR3 bases: TGTGCCAGCAGCGCCGAGATGGTAGCGGGAGGGCCTACCTACAATGAGCAGTTCTTC.

This chain uses TRBV7-9 with TRBJ1-4; 8 bases agree with TRBD1. Germline V gene data show CDR1 as SEHNR and CDR2 as FQNEAQ (reference sequence). CDR3 length: 16 residues. V lost 1 base to trimming and J lost 7 bases; unmatched junction nucleotides: 8. CDR3 amino acids: CASSLDRGSLGEKLFF. Written as DNA, the CDR3 is TGTGCCAGCAGCTTAGACAGGGGGAGTCTTGGTGAAAAACTGTTTTTT. The full variable domain, completed using reference TRBV7-9 and TRBJ1-4, is DTGVSQNPRHKITKRGQNVTFRCDPISEHNRLYWYRQTLGQGPEFLTYFQNEAQLEKSRLLSDRFSAERPKGSFSTLEIQRTEQGDSAMYLCASSLDRGSLGEKLFFGSGTQLSVL.